Described below is a single T cell receptor beta chain sequence and its context. Its target is not known. This sample was taken from a study of graft-versus-host responses after intestinal transplantation. Profiling relied on immunoSEQ multiplex PCR, and the TCRdb table lists in-frame clones only, not all of them. The repertoire includes fewer than 50,000 clones, 75% to 95% of them detected once, and about 4.6% sits in the top ten. Study results and caveats: GvH clones appeared in recipient marrow, some first in ileum or blood. The study associated peak circulating GvH clone levels with early post-transplant HvG declines.

V shed 1 base and J 0 bases; nucleotides not matched to a gene: 9. The germline CDR1 and CDR2 sequences are MGHDK and SYGVNS. There are 17 residues in the CDR3. The V call is TRBV25-1, the J call TRBJ2-7; 7 nucleotides align to TRBD1. This sequence was found in a human patient who received an intestinal transplant, so some T cells may come from the graft donor. Here the sequenced sample was PBMCs, taken 524 days after transplant. The CDR3 loop is CASSESLTGTASYEQYF. CDR3 nucleotides: TGTGCCAGCAGTGAATCCTTAACCGGGACAGCCTCCTACGAGCAGTACTTC.